A single sample is the source of the 26 T cell receptor beta chains below, sequenced in a study of shared clonotypes between healthy human individuals. TCRdb keeps only in-frame clones here, not all; method: immunoSEQ multiplex PCR. The sample consists of a few hundred thousand clones, around 96% of them appearing once. Sequencing input: memory CD8+ T cells sorted from blood. The subset was: CD45RO+ cells pooled with CCR7-negative TemRA cells. The receptors stem from a man aged 25-45 years in good health.

V is TRBV4-1 and J is TRBJ2-7; 9 bases map to TRBD1. This CDR3 region has 17 residues. Unmatched junction bases numbered 12, after V lost 0 bases and J lost 6 bases. Germline CDR1 and CDR2: MGHRA and YSYEKL. The CDR3 region is CASSQDGTGQGTSEQYF. CDR3 DNA: TGCGCCAGCAGCCAAGATGGTACGGGACAGGGAACTAGCGAGCAGTACTTC.

The chain couples TRBV19 to TRBJ2-1; 10 bases map to TRBD2. Germline trimming cut 2 bases from V and 0 bases from J; bases unmatched to any gene: 10. This CDR3 region has 19 residues. CDR1 is LNHDA and CDR2 is SQIVND in the germline V gene (reference sequence). CDR3 DNA sequence: TGTGCCAGTAGTATAAGCGGGAGGGACTATCATCACTCCTACAATGAGCAGTTCTTC. The encoded protein is CASSISGRDYHHSYNEQFF.

This clone has only a few counts. The rearrangement uses TRBV28 and TRBJ1-4; D gene ambiguous. The germline V and J ends were trimmed by 8 bases and 5 bases, with 12 bases remaining between them. Looked up from germline, CDR1 is MDHEN and CDR2 is SYDVKM. The CDR3 spans 13 residues. The chain's CDR3 is CASASGVNEKLFF. In DNA form, the CDR3 reads TGTGCCAGCGCCTCCGGGGTAAATGAAAAACTGTTTTTT.

This chain connects TRBV4-2 to TRBJ1-1; D not certain. The CDR3 covers 15 residues. CDR1 is LGHNA, CDR2 YNFKEQ, per germline. Trimming left V 0 bases short and J 1 base short, with 9 bases between. CDR3 in amino acids: CASSQDLQTNTEAFF. The DNA for the CDR3 is TGTGCCAGCAGCCAAGATTTACAAACGAACACTGAAGCTTTCTTT.

The V call is TRBV9, the J call TRBJ2-2; 7 nucleotides line up with TRBD2. The germline gives CDR1 SGDLS, CDR2 YYNGEE. V lost 2 bases and J lost 5; bases outside the gene matches: 9. This CDR3 is built from 16 residues. DNA of the CDR3: TGTGCCAGCAGCGTTTCCAGCGGGATGGGAACCGGGGAGCTGTTTTTT. This codes for CASSVSSGMGTGELFF.

The rearrangement uses TRBV7-9 and TRBJ1-6; D is uncertain. CDR1 is SEHNR and CDR2 is FQNEAQ in the germline V gene (reference sequence). The CDR3 covers 12 residues. V lost 5 bases and J lost 7, with 6 bases in between. The CDR3 is CASSLMNSPLHF. The CDR3 coding sequence is TGTGCCAGCAGCCTCATGAATTCACCCCTCCACTTT.

The genes are TRBV28 and TRBJ2-2; no firm D call. V was trimmed by 4 bases and J by 2 bases, leaving 11 bases between them. The germline V gene encodes CDR1 MDHEN and CDR2 SYDVKM. CDR3 size: 15 residues. The CDR3 reads CASSSPIGNTGELFF. Here the CDR3 DNA reads TGTGCCAGCAGTTCCCCTATCGGTAACACCGGGGAGCTGTTTTTT.

The chain is built from TRBV7-2 and TRBJ2-2; the match to TRBD2 covers 9 bases. This CDR3 is built from 16 residues. V lost 6 bases, J lost 4 bases, and 9 bases stayed unmatched. The V gene's germline CDR1 is SGHTA and CDR2 FQGNSA. CDR3 in amino acids: CASRSLAGVRTGELFF. The CDR3 DNA is TGTGCCAGCAGATCGTTAGCGGGAGTTCGCACCGGGGAGCTGTTTTTT.

The CDR3 reads CASSRDIAGGQETQYF. The DNA for the CDR3 is TGTGCCAGTAGCCGTGATATAGCGGGAGGCCAAGAGACCCAGTACTTC. This sequence joins TRBV19 and TRBJ2-5, with 10 bases lining up with TRBD2. CDR1 is LNHDA and CDR2 is SQIVND in the germline V gene (reference sequence). The CDR3 covers 16 residues. The V gene end was trimmed by 6 bases and the J gene end by 1 base; junction bases not matched to a gene: 8.

J is TRBJ2-3 and V is TRBV11-2; no reliable D call. Trimming removed 2 bases from V and 4 bases from J, with 7 bases in between. The CDR3 has 13 amino acids. In germline, CDR1 is SGHAT, CDR2 FQNNGV. The CDR3 coding sequence is TGTGCCAGCAGCTTAAGTGGAGCAGATACGCAGTATTTT. Protein sequence: CASSLSGADTQYF.

The chain employs TRBV7-9 and TRBJ1-2; TRBD1 matches at 7 bases. V was pared by 6 bases and J by 4 bases, with 2 bases of the junction left unmatched. The CDR3 runs 12 residues. Germline CDR1 SEHNR, CDR2 FQNEAQ (reference sequence). CDR3 in amino acids: CASRQGTYGYTF. Written as DNA, the CDR3 is TGTGCCAGCAGACAGGGGACCTATGGCTACACCTTC.

The CDR3 reads CASSSMGRHNQPQHF. The CDR3 bases are TGTGCCAGCAGTTCCATGGGCAGGCACAATCAGCCCCAGCATTTT. The chain carries TRBV28 and TRBJ1-5; no clear D. Looked up from germline, CDR1 is MDHEN and CDR2 is SYDVKM. This CDR3 region has 15 residues. The germline V and J ends were trimmed by 4 bases and 3 bases, with 13 bases remaining between them.

CDR3 DNA: TGTGCCATCAGTGGGGTCGGGACAGGGAACACTGAAGCTTTCTTT. This translates into CAISGVGTGNTEAFF. The chain has TRBV10-3 and TRBJ1-1; 8 nucleotides line up with TRBD1. With 4 bases clipped from V and 1 base from J, the junction kept 5 bases outside the gene matches. Germline V CDR1 and CDR2: ENHRY, SYGVKD. The CDR3 is made up of 15 amino acids.

The V gene is TRBV28, the J gene TRBJ2-2, with TRBD1 matching 8 bases. Germline-derived CDR1 and CDR2 are MDHEN and SYDVKM. V lost 6 bases, J lost 6 bases, and 3 bases stayed unmatched. The CDR3 has 13 amino acids. CDR3 in amino acids: CASRAGGAGELFF. CDR3 coding DNA: TGTGCCAGCAGGGCAGGGGGCGCCGGGGAGCTGTTTTTT.

This chain joins TRBV28 and TRBJ2-7; no clear D gene. CDR1 and CDR2 from the germline V gene are MDHEN and SYDVKM. The CDR3 contains 13 residues. V lost 3 bases and J lost 6, with 12 bases in between. DNA for the CDR3: TGTGCCAGCAGTTTCTCCCCCCCCTTCGAGCAGTACTTC. Translated: CASSFSPPFEQYF.

This clone was recorded once. The rearrangement links TRBV5-4 to TRBJ1-1; D gene ambiguous. The germline V gene encodes CDR1 SGHNT and CDR2 YYREEE (reference sequence). The CDR3 length is 13 residues. With 1 base removed from V and 2 bases from J, the gap between germline ends came to 6 bases. The CDR3 protein is CASSLRANTEAFF. CDR3 nucleotide sequence: TGTGCCAGCAGCTTGAGAGCAAACACTGAAGCTTTCTTT.

The chain is built from TRBV6-5 and TRBJ2-5; 7 bases match TRBD1. Germline-derived CDR1 and CDR2 are MNHEY and SVGAGI. After removal of 2 bases from V and 5 bases from J, the junction contained 5 bases not matched to a gene. This CDR3 is 14 amino acids long. The CDR3 loop is CASSYGQAGETQYF. CDR3 sequence (DNA): TGTGCCAGCAGTTACGGACAGGCAGGGGAGACCCAGTACTTC.

V and J are TRBV29-1 and TRBJ2-3, with TRBD2 matching 7 bases. The CDR3 runs to 14 residues. V was pared by 4 bases and J by 0 bases, with 4 bases of the junction left unmatched. Germline CDR1 is SQVTM and CDR2 is ANQGSEA. The CDR3 here is CSVAWGGSTDTQYF. The DNA of the CDR3 is TGCAGCGTTGCATGGGGGGGGAGCACAGATACGCAGTATTTT.

This chain links TRBV9 with TRBJ2-1, with a tentative D call TRBD2 (5 bases). Trimming left V 2 bases short and J 4 bases short, with 13 bases between. The CDR3 covers 15 residues. Germline loops: CDR1 SGDLS, CDR2 YYNGEE. The CDR3 DNA sequence: TGTGCCAGCAGCGTCGAGGGATTACAGTACAATGAGCAGTTCTTC. Translating it yields CASSVEGLQYNEQFF. The variable domain in full, with the rest retrieved from reference TRBV9 and TRBJ2-1, is DSGVTQTPKHLITATGQRVTLRCSPRSGDLSVYWYQQSLDQGLQFLIQYYNGEERAKGNILERFSAQQFPDLHSELNLSSLELGDSALYFCASSVEGLQYNEQFFGPGTRLTVL.

The chain joins TRBV7-6 to TRBJ2-7; D might be TRBD1 (5 bases). Germline CDR1 reads SGHVS; CDR2 reads FNYEAQ. The germline V and J ends were trimmed by 3 bases and 7 bases, with 13 bases remaining between them. This CDR3 has 13 amino acids. The CDR3 reads CASSLARPGEQYF. The CDR3 DNA sequence: TGTGCCAGCAGCTTGGCACGCCCAGGGGAGCAGTACTTC.

The chain links TRBV28 to TRBJ1-2; D may be TRBD1 (5 bases). Per germline, CDR1 MDHEN and CDR2 SYDVKM. Between the trimmed V and J ends, which lost 10 bases and 8 bases, there was a span of 17 bases. The CDR3 sequence is 12 residues long. The CDR3 region has the DNA TGTGCCACTGGGGACGGATTTGTAGGCTACACCTTC. Residues: CATGDGFVGYTF.

The chain combines TRBV7-3 with TRBJ2-2; 11 positions agree with TRBD2. This CDR3 has 18 residues. The germline V gene has CDR1 SGHTA and CDR2 FQGTGA. V was clipped by 0 bases and J by 6 bases; unmatched bases: 9. The CDR3 region is CASSLTSGRGTYPGELFF. The DNA for the CDR3 is TGTGCCAGCAGCTTAACTAGCGGGAGGGGGACGTACCCCGGGGAGCTGTTTTTT. The complete variable domain, with remaining parts taken from reference TRBV7-3 and TRBJ2-2, reads GAGVSQTPSNKVTEKGKYVELRCDPISGHTALYWYRQSLGQGPEFLIYFQGTGAADDSGLPNDRFFAVRPEGSVSTLKIQRTERGDSAVYLCASSLTSGRGTYPGELFFGEGSRLTVL.

The rearrangement joins TRBV30 to TRBJ2-2; TRBD2 might be the D (6 bases). Per germline, CDR1 GTSNPN and CDR2 SVGIG (reference sequence). Trimming removed 7 bases at V and 3 bases at J, with 15 bases between. The CDR3 loop spans 14 amino acids. DNA for the CDR3: TGTGCCTACACTTCGCGGGACCACACCGGGGAGCTGTTTTTT. This gives the protein CAYTSRDHTGELFF. Full variable domain (remainder filled in from reference TRBV30 and TRBJ2-2): SQTIHQWPATLVQPVGSPLSLECTVEGTSNPNLYWYRQAAGRGLQLLFYSVGIGQISSEVPQNLSASRPQDRQFILSSKKLLLSDSGFYLCAYTSRDHTGELFFGEGSRLTVL.

The chain carries TRBV7-9 and TRBJ2-7, with D possibly matching TRBD2 (6 bases). The CDR3 extends over 14 amino acids. CDR1 is SEHNR and CDR2 is FQNEAQ in the germline V gene (reference sequence). Trimming shortened V by 5 bases and J by 0 bases, and 11 bases separated the two germline ends. CDR3 loop: CASSAGRPSYEQYF. The CDR3 DNA sequence: TGTGCCAGCAGCGCGGGACGTCCCTCCTACGAGCAGTACTTC. Variable domain in full (rest from reference TRBV7-9 and TRBJ2-7): DTGVSQNPRHKITKRGQNVTFRCDPISEHNRLYWYRQTLGQGPEFLTYFQNEAQLEKSRLLSDRFSAERPKGSFSTLEIQRTEQGDSAMYLCASSAGRPSYEQYFGPGTRLTVT.

The gene calls are TRBV5-1 and TRBJ1-2, with 8 bases aligning to TRBD1. V was clipped by 4 bases and J by 4 bases; unmatched bases: 9. The CDR3 length is 15 residues. Germline loops: CDR1 SGHRS, CDR2 YFSETQ. Here the CDR3 reads CASSLRQGTSYGYTF. The CDR3, as DNA: TGCGCCAGCAGCCTAAGACAGGGGACTTCCTATGGCTACACCTTC.

The count of this clone is one. The rearrangement uses TRBV30 and TRBJ2-7, with a possible D match to TRBD1 (6 bases). This CDR3 is built from 12 residues. V was trimmed by 0 bases and J by 9 bases, leaving 12 bases between them. Germline CDR1 GTSNPN, CDR2 SVGIG (reference sequence). The CDR3 protein is CAWSVQGLRQYF. DNA of the CDR3: TGTGCCTGGAGTGTACAGGGTTTGAGGCAGTACTTC.